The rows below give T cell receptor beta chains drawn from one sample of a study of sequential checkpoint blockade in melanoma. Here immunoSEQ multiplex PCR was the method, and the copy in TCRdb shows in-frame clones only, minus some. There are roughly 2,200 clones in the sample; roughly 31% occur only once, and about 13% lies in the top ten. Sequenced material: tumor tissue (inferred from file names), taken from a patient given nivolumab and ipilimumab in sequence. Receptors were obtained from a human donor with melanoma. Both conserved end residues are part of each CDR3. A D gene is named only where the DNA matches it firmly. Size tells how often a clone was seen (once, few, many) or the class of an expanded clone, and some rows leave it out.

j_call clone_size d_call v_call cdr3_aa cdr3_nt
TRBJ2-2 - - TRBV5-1 CASSLVAGEYTGELFF TGCGCCAGCAGCTTGGTGGCAGGAGAATACACCGGGGAGCTGTTTTTT
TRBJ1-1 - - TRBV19 CASNNNPHTEAFF TGTGCCAGTAATAATAACCCCCACACTGAAGCTTTCTTT
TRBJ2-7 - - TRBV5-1 CASSHSGTEYEQYF TGCGCCAGCAGCCACAGCGGGACAGAGTACGAGCAGTACTTC
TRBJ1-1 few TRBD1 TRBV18 CASSPSTGGTEAFF TGTGCCAGCTCACCGAGCACAGGGGGAACTGAAGCTTTCTTT
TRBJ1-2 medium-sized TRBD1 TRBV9 CASSPADRARGYTF TGTGCCAGCAGCCCCGCGGACAGGGCGCGAGGCTACACCTTC
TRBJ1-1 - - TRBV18 CASSNRGNTEAFF TGTGCCAGCTCAAACCGCGGGAACACTGAAGCTTTCTTT
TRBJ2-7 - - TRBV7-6 CASSLGPSSDYEQYF TGTGCCAGCAGCTTAGGACCTTCATCCGACTACGAGCAGTACTTC
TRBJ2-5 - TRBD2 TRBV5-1 CASSLGTSGGQETQYF TGCGCCAGCAGCCTGGGGACTAGCGGGGGGCAAGAGACCCAGTACTTC
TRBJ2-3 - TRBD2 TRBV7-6 CASSLFRGDYTDTQYF TGTGCCAGCAGCTTGTTTCGGGGGGACTACACAGATACGCAGTATTTT
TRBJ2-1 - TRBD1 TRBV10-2 CASSEDRVNEQFF TGCGCCAGCAGTGAGGACAGGGTGAATGAGCAGTTCTTC
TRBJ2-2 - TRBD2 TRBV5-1 CASSLGTIANTGELFF TGCGCCAGCAGCCTCGGGACTATAGCGAACACCGGGGAGCTGTTTTTT
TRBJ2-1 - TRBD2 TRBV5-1 CASSPLAGGRYNEQFF TGCGCCAGCAGTCCACTAGCGGGAGGGCGGTACAATGAGCAGTTCTTC
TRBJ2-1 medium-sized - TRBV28 CASSLVGSAYNEQFF TGTGCCAGCAGTTTGGTTGGGAGCGCGTACAATGAGCAGTTCTTC
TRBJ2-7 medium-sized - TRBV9 CASSTDGLSYEQYF TGTGCCAGCTCGACCGATGGCCTCTCCTACGAGCAGTACTTC
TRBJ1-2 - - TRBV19 CASSTSSSGTNYGYTF TGTGCCAGTAGTACTAGCTCGTCAGGGACTAACTATGGCTACACCTTC
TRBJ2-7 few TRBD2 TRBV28 CASRIAGGPYEQYF TGTGCCAGCCGTATAGCGGGAGGGCCCTACGAGCAGTACTTC
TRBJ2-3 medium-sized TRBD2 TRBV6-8 CASRRAHSGGSTDTQYF TGTGCCAGCAGGCGAGCCCATAGCGGGGGGAGCACAGATACGCAGTATTTT
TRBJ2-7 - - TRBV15 CATSRDMGSSYEQYF TGTGCCACCAGCAGAGATATGGGGAGCTCCTACGAGCAGTACTTC
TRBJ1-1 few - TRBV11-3 CASSPGPPNTEAFF TGTGCCAGCAGCCCTGGGCCCCCAAACACTGAAGCTTTCTTT
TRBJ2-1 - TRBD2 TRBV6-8 CASSGGLAGGPYNEQFF TGTGCCAGCAGTGGAGGACTAGCGGGGGGGCCCTACAATGAGCAGTTCTTC
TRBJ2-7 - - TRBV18 CASSPTAIYEQYF TGTGCCAGCTCACCGACCGCGATATACGAGCAGTACTTC
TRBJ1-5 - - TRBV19 CASSIRGDNQPQHF TGTGCCAGTAGTATCCGAGGGGACAATCAGCCCCAGCATTTT
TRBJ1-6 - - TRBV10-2 CASSSRERSPLHF TGCGCCAGCAGCAGTAGGGAACGTTCACCCCTCCACTTT
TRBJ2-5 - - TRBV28 CATGGLSQETQYF TGTGCCACAGGCGGGCTAAGCCAAGAGACCCAGTACTTC
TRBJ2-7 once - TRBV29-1 CSAQGKSYEQYF TGCAGCGCCCAGGGGAAATCCTACGAGCAGTACTTC
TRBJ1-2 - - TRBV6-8 CASSYDRTLYGYTF TGTGCCAGCAGTTACGACAGGACGCTCTATGGCTACACCTTC
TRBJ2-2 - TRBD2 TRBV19 CASSGGTSVGTGELFF TGTGCCAGTAGCGGGGGGACTAGCGTCGGCACCGGGGAGCTGTTTTTT
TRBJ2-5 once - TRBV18 CASSPDQETQYF TGTGCCAGCTCACCAGACCAAGAGACCCAGTACTTC